The rows below give T cell receptor beta chains drawn from one sample of a study of cytomegalovirus exposure and HLA in healthy donors. Some clones are missing from TCRdb's copy, which holds only in-frame ones; the method was immunoSEQ multiplex PCR. This sample has roughly 180,000 clones, with roughly 8.7% found just once. Sequenced sample: PBMCs. The receptor set was obtained from a woman aged 25-40 years in good health and CMV-seropositive. The CDR3 runs from the conserved cysteine through the conserved F or W. The D gene is left open where the match is weak. Only part of the rows carry a size: once, few, many, or a class if the clone is expanded.

clone_size d_call cdr3_length j_call v_call cdr3_aa cdr3_nt
. . 17 TRBJ2-7 TRBV7-8 CASSLGGRAGARSEQYF TGTGCCAGCAGCTTAGGGGGCCGGGCGGGGGCTCGCAGCGAGCAGTACTTC
. TRBD1 15 TRBJ2-5 TRBV9 CASSVRQGLGETQYF TGTGCCAGCAGCGTCCGACAGGGCCTGGGGGAGACCCAGTACTTC
few TRBD1 14 TRBJ1-2 TRBV6-5 CASRTTGGANGYTF TGTGCCAGCAGGACGACAGGGGGCGCGAATGGCTACACCTTC
. TRBD2 14 TRBJ2-1 TRBV30 CAWGSGSSYNEQFF TGTGCCTGGGGTAGCGGGAGTTCATACAATGAGCAGTTCTTC
. . 15 TRBJ1-1 TRBV2 CASSDLGLANTEAFF TGTGCCAGCAGTGATCTAGGACTGGCTAACACTGAAGCTTTCTTT
few . 14 TRBJ1-1 TRBV18 CASSPQAGNTEAFF TGTGCCAGCTCACCACAGGCAGGCAACACTGAAGCTTTCTTT
few . 16 TRBJ1-1 TRBV19 CASSIWQGSANTEAFF TGTGCCAGTAGTATTTGGCAGGGATCGGCGAACACTGAAGCTTTCTTT
. . 14 TRBJ2-7 TRBV7-9 CASSIQGSSDEQYF TGTGCCAGCAGCATACAGGGATCCTCGGACGAGCAGTACTTC
. . 15 TRBJ2-2 TRBV19 CASSIPRYYTGELFF TGTGCCAGTAGTATACCCAGGTATTACACCGGGGAGCTGTTTTTT
. . 15 TRBJ1-1 TRBV11-2 CASSLWRDGNTEAFF TGTGCCAGCAGCTTATGGAGGGATGGAAACACTGAAGCTTTCTTT
few TRBD2 16 TRBJ2-1 TRBV30 CAWSLGGGSSYNEQFF TGTGCCTGGAGCCTAGGCGGGGGGAGCTCCTACAATGAGCAGTTCTTC
. . 14 TRBJ1-6 TRBV6-1 CASSENWGPYGLHF TGTGCCAGCAGTGAAAACTGGGGCCCCTACGGCCTCCACTTT
few TRBD1 13 TRBJ1-5 TRBV19 CASSSGQGGAQHF TGTGCCAGTAGTTCGGGACAGGGAGGGGCCCAGCATTTT
. TRBD1 15 TRBJ2-3 TRBV5-5 CASSLAGQGLDTQYF TGTGCCAGCAGCTTGGCCGGACAGGGGTTGGATACGCAGTATTTT
. . 14 TRBJ2-7 TRBV6-5 CASSFRTSGYEQYF TGTGCCAGCAGTTTTCGTACCAGCGGCTACGAGCAGTACTTC
. . 12 TRBJ1-2 TRBV6-5 CASSADRGGYTF TGTGCCAGCAGCGCCGATAGGGGCGGCTACACCTTC
. . 14 TRBJ2-3 TRBV5-1 CASSRGTSTDTQYF TGCGCCAGCAGCCGCGGGACGAGCACAGATACGCAGTATTTT
few . 14 TRBJ2-7 TRBV2 CASSEGSRYYEQYF TGTGCCAGCAGTGAAGGGTCCAGATACTACGAGCAGTACTTC
few . 15 TRBJ1-1 TRBV4-1 CASRFRQAQNTEAFF TGCGCCAGCAGATTCAGACAGGCTCAGAACACTGAAGCTTTCTTT
. TRBD2 16 TRBJ2-7 TRBV5-1 CASSLASGAPTYEQYF TGCGCCAGCAGTCTGGCTAGCGGGGCCCCCACCTACGAGCAGTACTTC
. . 13 TRBJ2-7 TRBV9 CASSVGSPGEQYF TGTGCCAGCAGCGTGGGGTCTCCGGGGGAGCAGTACTTC
few TRBD2 12 TRBJ2-1 TRBV29-1 CSVPLTSGKQFF TGCAGCGTCCCGTTGACTAGCGGAAAGCAGTTCTTC
. . 14 TRBJ2-7 TRBV7-9 CASSLAIRVDEQYF TGTGCCAGCAGCTTAGCCATCAGGGTGGACGAGCAGTACTTC
few . 15 TRBJ1-1 TRBV4-1 CASSQTWGPNTEAFF TGCGCCAGCAGCCAAACCTGGGGCCCGAACACTGAAGCTTTCTTT
few . 14 TRBJ2-7 TRBV30 CAWSVGDNSYEQYF TGTGCCTGGAGTGTTGGGGACAACTCCTACGAGCAGTACTTC
few TRBD1 15 TRBJ2-7 TRBV2 CASSGGGPKGHEQYF TGTGCCAGCAGTGGAGGGGGCCCCAAGGGCCACGAGCAGTACTTC
few . 11 TRBJ1-2 TRBV7-2 CASSFRYGYTF TGTGCCAGCAGCTTCCGCTATGGCTACACCTTC
. . 14 TRBJ1-2 TRBV11-2 CASSLLSGKIGYTF TGTGCCAGCAGCTTATTGTCCGGGAAAATTGGCTACACCTTC